Listed below are T cell receptor beta chains from one sample, sequenced in a study of blood T cell repertoires in COVID-19. Assay: immunoSEQ multiplex PCR; the TCRdb copy retains only in-frame clones and omits some. The table shows 25,000 to 35,000 clones, with roughly 78% occurring only once. The sequenced material came from peripheral blood. The receptors were gathered from a boy aged 2 to 9 with active or convalescent COVID-19. Both conserved end residues are trimmed from each CDR3. Fields, in order: D gene, V gene, J gene, CDR3 protein. A D gene is named only where the DNA matches it firmly.

.,TRBV4-2,TRBJ2-7,ASSQDLPRGSSYEQY
.,TRBV28,TRBJ1-2,ASSSPGVRQAGYT
TRBD2,TRBV9,TRBJ2-3,ASSVTRWASGTDTQY
TRBD2,TRBV11-2,TRBJ2-5,ASRVGLAGPRRGETQY
.,TRBV12-3/TRBV12-4,TRBJ1-3,ASSNRAPIY
.,TRBV6-5,TRBJ2-7,ASGLGAGEQY
TRBD1,TRBV11-2,TRBJ2-2,ASSFQGAITGELF
TRBD2,TRBV7-6,TRBJ2-1,ASSLLAEIPNFYNEQF
.,TRBV4-1,TRBJ2-3,ASSQGLGQGNTDTQY
.,TRBV20-1,TRBJ1-5,SASPGYSNQPQH
.,TRBV7-9,TRBJ1-1,ASSPEGVGTEAF
.,TRBV11-2,TRBJ2-3,ASSLEGGKNTQY
.,TRBV7-6,TRBJ1-3,ASSPSRERGNTIY
TRBD1,TRBV5-6,TRBJ2-6,ASSVTGQGATGANVLT
.,TRBV10-2,TRBJ1-2,ASSDPGGNYGYT
.,TRBV14,TRBJ1-1,ASSLAGLRRVNTEAF
TRBD1,TRBV5-1,TRBJ2-7,ASSLDRAPYEQY
.,TRBV6-6,TRBJ2-5,ASSPRGSIQETQY
.,TRBV6-5,TRBJ1-5,ASKTRHYSNQPQH
.,TRBV6-5,TRBJ2-1,ASRNSGKGEF
TRBD1,TRBV18,TRBJ1-1,ASSDSTGSSTEAF
TRBD2,TRBV6-6,TRBJ2-7,ATATSGRASEQY
.,TRBV24-1,TRBJ2-2,ATSDFRDSPTGELF
.,TRBV9,TRBJ2-3,ASSSEFLVPDTQY
.,TRBV28,TRBJ1-1,ASSAPGLQAF
.,TRBV27,TRBJ1-2,ASSLYGEAYGYT
TRBD2,TRBV7-3,TRBJ2-5,ASSLGGGGADMETQY
TRBD1,TRBV5-4,TRBJ1-2,ASSLEERTGSIGYT
.,TRBV21-1,TRBJ2-3,ASSNRIGFADTQY
TRBD2,TRBV7-9,TRBJ2-7,ASSLIAGGLYEQY
.,TRBV25-1,TRBJ2-2,ASSDRPVGGTGELF
.,TRBV5-5,TRBJ1-3,ASTLSYRAPGNTIY
.,TRBV4-1,TRBJ2-7,ASSQGQIYTPEQY
.,TRBV9,TRBJ1-6,ASSSPAGYNSPLH
TRBD1,TRBV15,TRBJ1-5,ATSSDRGLNQPQH
.,TRBV27,TRBJ1-3,ATPQGPGNTIY
.,TRBV7-9,TRBJ2-3,ASSLWLAFTDTQY
TRBD1,TRBV24-1,TRBJ1-5,ATSDLTGGSNQPQH
TRBD1,TRBV19,TRBJ1-4,ASSTRDRGNEKLF
.,TRBV29-1,TRBJ2-4,SVTGLRENIQY
TRBD1,TRBV18,TRBJ2-3,ASSPSQGATDTQY
.,TRBV5-1,TRBJ1-2,ASSPGNYGYT
TRBD2,TRBV3-1/TRBV3-2,TRBJ2-1,ASSQREGSYNEQF
TRBD2,TRBV18,TRBJ2-3,ASSPSVGGGASDTQY
.,TRBV28,TRBJ1-4,ASSFQVPTNEKLF